This is a list of T cell receptor beta chains from one sample in a study of tumor-infiltrating lymphocytes in glioblastoma multiforme. TCRdb reprocessed the multiplex PCR reads via MiXCR and lists one record per CDR3 protein. In the table there are about 10,000 distinct CDR3 sequences, less than 75% of which are singletons. The sample was brain tumor tissue. Receptors were obtained from a male donor with glioblastoma. Each CDR3 is given with its conserved first and last residue. The D gene is left open where the match is weak. Only part of the rows carry a size: once, few, many, or a class if the clone is expanded.

d_gene,len,abundance,j_gene,v_gene,CDR3aa,CDR3nt
NA,15,NA,TRBJ2-5,TRBV19,CASSIKLGWQETQYF,TGTGCCAGTAGTATCAAACTGGGGTGGCAAGAGACCCAGTACTTC
TRBD2,15,NA,TRBJ2-1,TRBV5-1,CASSLDGGVYNEQFF,TGCGCCAGCAGCTTGGACGGGGGGGTTTACAATGAGCAGTTCTTC
NA,13,NA,TRBJ2-7,TRBV28,CTSSPQQRYEQYF,TGTACCAGTAGTCCCCAACAGCGGTACGAGCAGTACTTC
NA,15,NA,TRBJ2-4,TRBV20-1,CSARDLAGTVNIQYF,TGCAGTGCTAGAGATCTCGCAGGCACTGTAAACATTCAGTACTTC
NA,12,NA,TRBJ2-1,TRBV29-1,CSVDRGANEQFF,TGCAGCGTTGACAGGGGCGCAAATGAGCAGTTCTTC
NA,14,NA,TRBJ2-1,TRBV11-2,CASSQSGRPGEQFF,TGTGCCAGCAGTCAGTCGGGACGGCCGGGGGAGCAGTTCTTC
NA,15,NA,TRBJ2-7,TRBV6-1,CASSEWGNSTYEQYF,TGTGCCAGCAGTGAATGGGGGAACAGCACCTACGAGCAGTACTTC
TRBD1,14,NA,TRBJ2-3,TRBV29-1,CSVWDRGSTDMQYF,TGCAGCGTTTGGGACAGGGGTAGCACAGATATGCAGTATTTT
NA,14,NA,TRBJ2-1,TRBV20-1,CSARGPHGRNEQFF,TGCAGTGCTAGGGGACCCCATGGCCGCAATGAGCAGTTCTTC
TRBD2,16,many,TRBJ2-7,TRBV28,CASSPYETSGRYEQYF,TGTGCCAGCAGTCCTTACGAGACTAGCGGGAGGTACGAGCAGTACTTC
NA,15,NA,TRBJ1-2,TRBV13,CASSSGMQGQVGYTF,TGTGCCAGTAGCTCCGGTATGCAGGGCCAGGTTGGCTACACCTTC
TRBD2,14,NA,TRBJ2-3,TRBV29-1,CSVRLAGSGDTQSF,TGTAGCGTTAGGTTAGCGGGAAGTGGAGATACGCAGTCTTTT
TRBD1,16,NA,TRBJ1-2,TRBV11-3,CASSLGGTGLSYGYTF,TGTGCCAGCAGCTTAGGGGGGACAGGACTCAGCTATGGCTACACCTTC
NA,12,NA,TRBJ2-7,TRBV11-3,CASLSMGYEQYF,TGTGCCAGCCTATCCATGGGTTACGAGCAGTACTTC
NA,19,NA,TRBJ2-2,TRBV11-2,CASSFSPYRDDYSTGELLF,TGTGCCAGCAGCTTCAGCCCTTACCGGGATGATTATAGCACCGGGGAGCTGTTATTT
NA,13,NA,TRBJ1-6,TRBV29-1,CSVARERESPLPF,TGCAGCGTTGCCAGGGAAAGAGAATCACCCCTCCCTTTT
NA,15,NA,TRBJ1-6,TRBV20-1,CSARGRDSANSPLHF,TGCAGTGCTAGAGGGCGGGATTCCGCGAACTCACCCCTCCACTTT
TRBD2,12,NA,TRBJ2-4,TRBV30,CAWAREGNIQYF,TGTGCCTGGGCCCGGGAGGGAAACATTCAGTACTTC
TRBD2,15,NA,TRBJ2-1,TRBV11-2,CASSRGRGGGSEQFF,TGTGCTAGCTCCCGGGGGCGGGGGGGTGGGAGTGAGCAGTTCTTC
NA,14,NA,TRBJ2-5,TRBV20-1,CSAPPGGLQETQYF,TGCAGTGCCCCGCCCGGGGGGCTACAAGAGACCCAGTACTTC
TRBD2,16,NA,TRBJ2-1,TRBV20-1,CSASRPGLVGMNEQFF,TGCAGTGCTAGTCGACCGGGACTAGTTGGAATGAATGAGCAATTCTTC
NA,15,NA,TRBJ1-4,TRBV13,CASSPMQGGGEKLFF,TGTGCCAGCAGCCCCATGCAGGGCGGGGGTGAAAAACTGTTTTTT
TRBD1,11,NA,TRBJ2-7,TRBV6-5,CASPGGYEQYF,TGTGCCAGCCCAGGGGGCTACGAGCAGTACTTC
NA,13,NA,TRBJ1-1,TRBV11-2,CASSRRVVPSAFF,TGTGCCAGCAGCCGGCGGGTGGTCCCTTCGGCTTTCTTT
NA,13,once,TRBJ2-1,TRBV12-3/TRBV12-4,CASSWGGQSEQFF,TGTGCCAGCAGCTGGGGGGGACAGAGTGAGCAGTTCTTC
NA,15,medium-sized,TRBJ2-7,TRBV29-1,CSVDAPKGTYYEQYF,TGCAGCGTTGATGCCCCCAAGGGGACTTACTACGAGCAGTACTTC
NA,14,NA,TRBJ2-1,TRBV28,CASILTNGYNEQFF,TGTGCCAGCATTTTGACTAATGGCTACAATGAGCAGTTCTTC
NA,13,few,TRBJ2-1,TRBV29-1,CSPFRQGGNKQFF,TGCAGCCCTTTCAGACAGGGAGGGAATAAGCAGTTCTTC
NA,16,once,TRBJ2-7,TRBV20-1,CSASERVQGVWGEQYF,TGCAGTGCTTCTGAAAGGGTGCAAGGCGTATGGGGGGAGCAGTACTTC
NA,13,NA,TRBJ2-5,TRBV12-3/TRBV12-4,CASSGAAKQTQCF,TGTGCCAGCAGCGGCGCAGCGAAACAGACCCAGTGCTTC
TRBD2,14,NA,TRBJ2-7,TRBV20-1,CSAAGTSGSYEQYF,TGCAGTGCGGCCGGGACTAGTGGCTCCTACGAGCAGTACTTC
TRBD1,13,NA,TRBJ1-1,TRBV12-3/TRBV12-4,CASNLSRGTEAFF,TGTGCCAGCAATTTGAGCAGGGGGACTGAAGCTTTCTTT
NA,15,NA,TRBJ2-7,TRBV5-5,CASSAPGWSSYEQYF,TGTGCCAGCAGCGCCCCGGGCTGGAGCTCCTACGAGCAGTACTTC
NA,16,many,TRBJ2-2,TRBV28,CASSTGWGLDTGELFF,TGTGCCAGCAGTACGGGATGGGGTTTGGACACCGGGGAGCTGTTTTTT
NA,13,large,TRBJ1-3,TRBV12-3/TRBV12-4,CASSKLQMDTIYF,TGTGCCAGCAGCAAACTTCAAATGGACACCATATATTTT
NA,14,once,TRBJ2-7,TRBV7-9,CASSLDIRPGDQYF,TGTGCCAGCAGCTTAGACATCAGGCCAGGCGATCAGTACTTC
NA,11,NA,TRBJ2-1,TRBV10-3,CAMSDGKEQFF,TGTGCCATGAGTGATGGCAAAGAGCAGTTCTTC
TRBD2,16,NA,TRBJ2-2,TRBV12-3/TRBV12-4,CASSLRAGGPSGELFF,TGTGCCAGCAGTTTAAGAGCGGGAGGCCCTTCCGGGGAGCTGTTTTTT
NA,11,NA,TRBJ1-2,TRBV6-1,CANSTNYGYTF,TGTGCCAACAGTACCAATTATGGCTACACCTTC
TRBD2,18,NA,TRBJ2-2,TRBV11-3,CASSTTSRLAGEIGELFF,TGTGCCAGCTCCACCACCTCCAGACTAGCGGGAGAAATCGGGGAGCTGTTTTTT
TRBD1,17,once,TRBJ1-4,TRBV11-2,CASSLAGTGTADEKLFF,TGTGCCAGCAGCTTAGCTGGGACCGGGACAGCCGATGAAAAACTGTTTTTT
TRBD2,15,many,TRBJ2-3,TRBV5-1,CASSLGGKVVDTQYF,TGCGCCAGCAGCCTCGGGGGGAAGGTGGTCGATACGCAGTATTTT
TRBD2,15,NA,TRBJ2-1,TRBV5-5,CASSAPGGSNNEQFF,TGTGCCAGCAGCGCCCCTGGCGGGAGCAACAATGAGCAGTTCTTC
NA,17,once,TRBJ2-7,TRBV13,CASSLGGSSGSGNEQYF,TGTGCCAGCAGCTTAGGCGGCTCAAGCGGTAGCGGTAACGAGCAGTACTTC
TRBD2,11,NA,TRBJ2-3,TRBV12-3/TRBV12-4,CATVAGLTQYF,TGTGCCACCGTAGCGGGCCTTACGCAGTATTTT
TRBD1,14,NA,TRBJ2-7,TRBV10-3,CAISETGGLYEQYF,TGTGCCATCAGTGAGACAGGGGGCTTGTACGAGCAGTACTTC
NA,15,NA,TRBJ2-7,TRBV20-1,CSARTFGSTAVEQYF,TGCAGTGCTAGAACATTCGGGAGTACGGCCGTGGAGCAGTACTTC
TRBD1,14,NA,TRBJ1-2,TRBV2,CASNQQGIVYGYTF,TGTGCCAGCAATCAACAGGGGATTGTCTATGGCTACACCTTC
TRBD1,14,NA,TRBJ2-7,TRBV20-1,CSARIRTGLNEQYF,TGCAGTGCTAGAATCAGGACAGGGCTCAACGAGCAGTACTTC
TRBD2,16,few,TRBJ2-2,TRBV11-2,CASSLRLAENTGELFF,TGTGCCAGCAGCTTAAGGCTAGCGGAGAACACCGGGGAGCTGTTTTTT
TRBD2,18,few,TRBJ2-3,TRBV4-3,CASSQDLRLAGGPGTQYF,TGCGCCAGCAGCCAAGATTTGCGGCTAGCGGGAGGGCCCGGTACGCAGTATTTT
NA,13,few,TRBJ2-7,TRBV11-2,CASSLRIPYEQYF,TGTGCCAGCAGCTTAAGGATCCCCTACGAGCAGTACTTC
NA,11,medium-sized,TRBJ1-1,TRBV20-1,CSARGNTEAFF,TGCAGTGCTAGGGGGAACACTGAAGCTTTCTTT